This T cell receptor beta chain appears in the sequencing data of a study of T cells expressing NK-cell markers. As to this clonotype: Its antigen is still unknown.

General study results and limits: Among CD8+ T cells from about 6 donors, dominant NKG2C+ clonotypes accounted for about 1.0-7.0%.

Generation of TCR beta cDNA was performed by 5'RACE template switching incorporating UMIs. Following a re-call of the 5' RACE reads, TCRdb has one entry per CDR3 protein and lacks DNA. Its listing shows roughly 380,000 distinct CDR3 sequences. Germline V gives CDR1 MNHNS, CDR2 SASEGT. This CDR3 contains 15 residues. Specimen: blood T cells: a sorted CD56 or NKG2C T cell subset, CD4+ or CD8+ T cells, or bulk PBMC T cells (not recorded which). The sequence was collected from a man aged 18-70 years in good health. V usage is TRBV6-1 and J usage is TRBJ1-2. This chain's CDR3 is CASSGGGRLGYGYTF.